This TCR beta chain appears in the sequencing data of a study of T-cell memory formation after mild COVID-19. In the case of this clonotype: Its antigen is unidentified.

Study-wide results and caveats: The authors left the SARS-CoV-2 specificity of second-wave clones peaking on day 37 unconfirmed. The study detected some responding clones in pre-infection memory, suggesting cross-reactive memory joined. CD4/CD8 balance held among clones contracting day 15 to 85, and later expanders leaned CD4+.

Per germline, CDR1 SSHAT and CDR2 FNYEAQ (reference sequence). Unmatched junction bases numbered 12, after V lost 5 bases and J lost 4 bases. CDR3 length: 16 amino acids. It was 5'RACE with constant-segment primers that produced the TCR alpha and TCR beta cDNA libraries, which carried sample barcodes and UMIs. TCRdb redid the calling of the 5' RACE reads with MiXCR, one entry per CDR3 protein. The sample yields more than 300,000 distinct CDR3 sequences, 13% to 15% seen once. The material sequenced was PBMCs or a T cell subset sorted from them (not recorded which). J is TRBJ2-3 and V is TRBV7-7, with 7 bases identical to TRBD1. The TCR sequence derives from a man between 18 and 35 years old who had mild COVID-19 (a few samples of this study predate the infection). Cell type and time point are not known. DNA of the CDR3: TGTGCCAGCAGCCCTGTAACAGGGCAGGGGGCAGATACGCAGTATTTT. Protein sequence: CASSPVTGQGADTQYF.